These T cell receptor beta chains were read from a single sample in a study of Ad26.COV2.S vaccination and SARS-CoV-2 variants. Assay used: immunoSEQ multiplex PCR; TCRdb lists only in-frame clones, some missing. Altogether about 410,000 clones are present, 70% to 90% being singletons, with the ten largest covering under 3.5%. The sample was peripheral blood, taken in a trial of Ad26.COV2.S vaccine versus placebo. The receptors stem from a person aged 18-65 years who received the Ad26.COV2.S COVID-19 vaccine or a placebo. The CDR3 runs from the conserved cysteine through the conserved F or W. The D gene is left open where the match is weak. Size is stated for part of the rows, as once, few or many counts, or as a class when the clone is expanded.

>TRBV19|TRBD1|NA|TRBJ2-5
CASSQGQGASLGKETQYF
TGTGCCAGTAGTCAGGGACAGGGGGCAAGTTTGGGGAAAGAGACCCAGTACTTC
>TRBV11-2|TRBD2|NA|TRBJ2-3
CASNQRGEGTDTQYF
TGTGCCAGCAACCAGCGGGGGGAGGGCACAGATACGCAGTATTTT
>TRBV6-5|NA|NA|TRBJ1-2
CASTPASGIYGYTF
TGTGCCAGCACCCCCGCGTCGGGGATCTATGGCTACACCTTC
>TRBV25-1|TRBD1|NA|TRBJ2-7
CASSDGQGLLYEQYF
TGTGCCAGCAGTGACGGACAGGGTTTGTTGTACGAGCAGTACTTC
>TRBV7-9|TRBD2|NA|TRBJ2-7
CASSPREGSYEQYF
TGTGCCAGCAGCCCCCGGGAGGGCTCCTACGAGCAGTACTTC
>TRBV6-5|NA|NA|TRBJ2-7
CSDYREYYEQYF
TGTTCCGATTACAGGGAATACTACGAGCAGTACTTC
>TRBV7-2|NA|NA|TRBJ2-6
CASSLDGTTGANVLTF
TGTGCCAGCAGCTTAGATGGGACAACTGGGGCCAACGTCCTGACTTTC
>TRBV4-3|NA|NA|TRBJ1-1
CASSQAGVRSGVNTEAFF
TGCGCCAGCAGCCAAGCTGGGGTACGTTCAGGGGTGAACACTGAAGCTTTCTTT
>TRBV19|NA|NA|TRBJ2-5
CATRGRAEKETQYF
TGTGCCACCCGGGGCAGGGCGGAGAAAGAGACCCAGTACTTC
>TRBV5-5|TRBD2|NA|TRBJ2-4
CASSWDRTSGVFAKNIQYF
TGTGCCAGCAGCTGGGATAGGACTAGCGGGGTGTTTGCCAAAAACATTCAGTACTTC
>TRBV11-2|TRBD1|NA|TRBJ1-2
CASSLGRGQAKYGYTF
TGTGCCAGCAGCTTAGGGAGGGGGCAGGCGAAATATGGCTACACCTTC
>TRBV3-1/TRBV3-2|NA|NA|TRBJ2-5
CASSHITGRGETQYF
TGTGCCAGCAGCCATATTACAGGTCGAGGAGAGACCCAGTACTTC
>TRBV6-1|NA|NA|TRBJ2-1
CASSEHGRNEQFF
TGTGCCAGCAGTGAACACGGCAGAAATGAGCAGTTCTTC
>TRBV13|TRBD1|NA|TRBJ1-2
CASSSTGGGGYTF
TGTGCCAGCAGCTCCACAGGGGGAGGTGGCTACACCTTC
>TRBV6-1|TRBD1|NA|TRBJ1-6
CASSDGTGGSPLHF
TGTGCCAGCAGTGACGGGACAGGAGGGTCACCCCTCCACTTT
>TRBV15|NA|NA|TRBJ1-4
CATSRGGEGEKLFF
TGTGCCACCAGCAGAGGGGGTGAGGGGGAAAAACTGTTTTTT
>TRBV27|NA|NA|TRBJ1-5
CASSLVFQGPMNQPQHF
TGTGCCAGCAGTTTAGTATTCCAGGGACCCATGAATCAGCCCCAGCATTTT
>TRBV11-2|TRBD1|NA|TRBJ1-3
CASSLAGGGNTIYF
TGTGCCAGCAGCTTAGCAGGGGGAGGAAACACCATATATTTT
>TRBV5-5|TRBD1|once|TRBJ2-7
CASNPSGGSLSYEQYF
TGTGCCAGCAACCCCTCAGGGGGCAGCCTCTCCTACGAGCAGTACTTC
>TRBV11-2|NA|NA|TRBJ2-7
CASNIGQGGYEQYF
TGTGCCAGCAACATCGGGCAGGGGGGCTACGAGCAGTACTTC
>TRBV24-1|TRBD2|NA|TRBJ2-2
CATSGQGGTGELFF
TGTGCCACCAGTGGTCAGGGAGGGACCGGGGAGCTGTTTTTT
>TRBV2|NA|NA|TRBJ1-1
CASSDSYRVTEAFF
TGTGCCAGCAGTGATTCTTACAGGGTTACTGAAGCTTTCTTT
>TRBV11-2|NA|NA|TRBJ1-3
CASSLFFQGLSGNTIYF
TGTGCCAGCAGCTTATTTTTTCAGGGGCTGTCTGGAAACACCATATATTTT
>TRBV5-5|NA|NA|TRBJ2-4
CASSLRYGVDIQYF
TGTGCCAGCAGCTTGCGGTACGGGGTGGACATTCAGTACTTC
>TRBV7-2|NA|NA|TRBJ2-5
CASSSSGTQETQYF
TGTGCCAGCAGCTCGAGCGGGACACAAGAGACCCAGTACTTC
>TRBV6-1|TRBD1|NA|TRBJ1-2
CASSAIGADRNYGYTF
TGTGCCAGCAGTGCGATTGGGGCGGACAGGAACTATGGCTACACCTTC
>TRBV15|NA|NA|TRBJ1-1
CATSRPPMHTEAFF
TGTGCCACCAGCAGACCCCCTATGCACACTGAAGCTTTCTTT
>TRBV4-3|NA|NA|TRBJ2-1
CASSQSGLSGNEQFF
TGCGCCAGCAGCCAATCCGGGTTGTCGGGCAATGAGCAGTTCTTC
>TRBV18|NA|NA|TRBJ1-2
CASSPRGYGYTF
TGTGCCAGCTCACCTCGGGGGTACGGCTACACCTTC